A selection of T cell receptor beta chains follows, all from one sample in a study of OX40 agonist ivuxolimab in advanced cancers. Generated by immunoSEQ multiplex PCR, the TCRdb table keeps only in-frame clones and is missing some. The sample has 30,000 to 45,000 clones, approximately 90% seen once. This sample comprised CD4+ or CD8+ T cells sorted from blood, obtained in a trial of the OX40 agonist ivuxolimab. The receptors originated from an adult with an advanced solid tumor such as melanoma, head and neck, liver or kidney cancer. Each CDR3 is given with its conserved first and last residue. A D gene is named only where the DNA matches it firmly. Clone size appears in some rows only: once, few, many, or a class for an expanded clone.

size	J	V	D	DNA	CDR3
NA	TRBJ2-7	TRBV28	NA	TGTGCCAGCGTGGGGCCTACGTTCGAGGAGCAGTACTTC	CASVGPTFEEQYF
few	TRBJ1-4	TRBV6-5	NA	TGTGCCAGCAGTTACTCAGTCAGTTATCATGAAAAACTGTTTTTT	CASSYSVSYHEKLFF
NA	TRBJ2-7	TRBV27	NA	TGTGCCAGCATCGGGGGAGTCGAGCAGTACTTC	CASIGGVEQYF
NA	TRBJ2-1	TRBV7-8	NA	TGTGCCAGCAGCTTGGCCATCTTATCACTGGTGGGCCTTAAGTATGAGCAGTTCTTC	CASSLAILSLVGLKYEQFF
NA	TRBJ2-7	TRBV15	NA	TGTGCCACCAGCTGGACACAGGGTGGAGTCGAGCAGTACTTC	CATSWTQGGVEQYF
NA	TRBJ2-1	TRBV27	TRBD2	TGTGCCAGCAGTCCAATAGCGGGAGGCTACAATGAGCAGTTCTTC	CASSPIAGGYNEQFF
NA	TRBJ2-7	TRBV9	NA	TGTGCCAGCAGCGCAGGTTGGGAGATTTACGAGCAGTACTTC	CASSAGWEIYEQYF
NA	TRBJ2-2	TRBV4-3	NA	TGCGCCAGCAGCACAGGGTGGGCGATTGGGTCCGGGGAGCTGTTTTTT	CASSTGWAIGSGELFF
NA	TRBJ2-1	TRBV5-6	NA	TGTGCCAGCAGCTTGGTTTCCGAGAATGAGCAGTTCTTC	CASSLVSENEQFF
once	TRBJ1-1	TRBV5-1	NA	TGCGCCAGCAGCGCCGGACAGTACACTGAAGCTTTCTTT	CASSAGQYTEAFF
NA	TRBJ1-1	TRBV9	TRBD1	TGTGCCAGCAGCGGGACAGGTTGGGGCGGGAACACTGAAGCTTTCTTT	CASSGTGWGGNTEAFF
NA	TRBJ2-5	TRBV13	NA	TGTGCCAGCAGCGGCCGGGACGGCCAAGAGACCCAGTACTTC	CASSGRDGQETQYF
NA	TRBJ2-2	TRBV9	TRBD1	TGTGCCAGCGGACAGGGGGTCGGGGAGCTGTTTTTT	CASGQGVGELFF
once	TRBJ2-2	TRBV9	TRBD2	TGTGCCAGCAGCGTAGTGTCGGGAGGTTCCACCGGGGAGCTGTTTTTT	CASSVVSGGSTGELFF
once	TRBJ2-2	TRBV4-1	NA	TGCGCCAGCAGCCAAGATAGTACAGGGTTTGTCACCGGGGAGCTGTTTTTT	CASSQDSTGFVTGELFF
NA	TRBJ2-1	TRBV5-5	TRBD2	TGTGCCAGCACCAGACTAGCGGGAGCTGCCTACAATGAGCAGTTCTTC	CASTRLAGAAYNEQFF
NA	TRBJ2-7	TRBV5-6	NA	TGTGCCAGCAGCTTGTTTTTAGTGGTGAGAACCTACGAGCAGTACTTC	CASSLFLVVRTYEQYF
NA	TRBJ2-7	TRBV19	NA	TGTGCCAGTACCCCGACAGCTTTCTACGAGCAGTACTTC	CASTPTAFYEQYF
NA	TRBJ2-7	TRBV15	NA	TGTGCCACCAGCAGTGGGGTTTACGAGCAGTACTTC	CATSSGVYEQYF
NA	TRBJ1-1	TRBV4-1	NA	TGCGCCAGCAGCCAATTTTCGGGGGGGGTGGACACCTACACTGAAGCTTTCTTT	CASSQFSGGVDTYTEAFF
NA	TRBJ2-1	TRBV28	NA	TGTGCCAGCACTGCGGATGTAAGCTCCTACAATGAGCAGTTCTTC	CASTADVSSYNEQFF
NA	TRBJ2-2	TRBV5-1	NA	TGCGCCAGCAGCTTGTTAGCGGGGGAGCTGTTTTTT	CASSLLAGELFF
NA	TRBJ2-7	TRBV7-8	NA	TGTGCCAGCAGCTTAGCTAGCGCCTACGAGCAGTACTTC	CASSLASAYEQYF
NA	TRBJ2-5	TRBV19	NA	TGTGCCAGTAGTATTTGGGCCAGTCAAGAGACCCAGTACTTC	CASSIWASQETQYF
NA	TRBJ2-5	TRBV19	NA	TGTGCCAGTAGTCAGGGTGGAGAGACCCAGTACTTC	CASSQGGETQYF
NA	TRBJ2-1	TRBV28	NA	TGTGCCAGCAGTACCTACAGGGAAGACAATGAGCAGTTCTTC	CASSTYREDNEQFF
NA	TRBJ2-3	TRBV2	NA	TGTGCCAGCAGTGAGGGAGTAGGCACAGATACGCAGTATTTT	CASSEGVGTDTQYF
NA	TRBJ1-2	TRBV9	NA	TGTGCCAGCAGCGCCACCGCAGGGCTCGGCTATGGCTACACCTTC	CASSATAGLGYGYTF
NA	TRBJ2-3	TRBV13	TRBD1	TGTGCCAGCAGCTTTGTGGCGGACGAGGGGGCCACAGATACGCAGTATTTT	CASSFVADEGATDTQYF
NA	TRBJ2-7	TRBV27	TRBD2	TGTGCCAGCACCCCCTCTAGCGGGAGTTCCCACGAGCAGTACTTC	CASTPSSGSSHEQYF
NA	TRBJ2-2	TRBV19	TRBD2	TGTGCCAGTAGTACCCTAGCGGGAGGGCCGACCGGGGAGCTGTTTTTT	CASSTLAGGPTGELFF
NA	TRBJ1-1	TRBV2	NA	TGTGCCAGCGGCCCTGGGGGGCACACTGAAGCTTTCTTT	CASGPGGHTEAFF
NA	TRBJ2-7	TRBV29-1	NA	TGCAGCGCGGGGGACAGCCTCAAGGGGTACGAGCAGTACTTC	CSAGDSLKGYEQYF
NA	TRBJ1-6	TRBV4-1	NA	TGCGCCAGCAGCCAAGACCCAGGGAGGGCACCCCTCCACTTT	CASSQDPGRAPLHF
NA	TRBJ2-1	TRBV5-1	NA	TGCGCCAGCAGCTCACTCCCCGGGGGCTACAATGAGCAGTTCTTC	CASSSLPGGYNEQFF
NA	TRBJ2-5	TRBV2	NA	TGTGCCAGCAGTGAGTGGGAGACCCAGTACTTC	CASSEWETQYF
NA	TRBJ2-7	TRBV28	TRBD2	TGTGCCAGCAGGACCATTGGACTAGCCTACGAGCAGTACTTC	CASRTIGLAYEQYF
NA	TRBJ2-3	TRBV27	NA	TGTGCCAGCAGTTTATCCCCGTGGAGCACAGATACGCAGTATTTT	CASSLSPWSTDTQYF
few	TRBJ1-1	TRBV29-1	NA	TGCAGCGTTGAAGAAGGGGTGAACACTGAAGCTTTCTTT	CSVEEGVNTEAFF